This record covers a single T cell receptor beta chain. The data are from a study of blood T cell repertoires in COVID-19. The overall study: Acute and convalescent COVID-19 samples came from the United States, Italy and Spain.

Authors' analysis steps: Scientists estimated how many nucleated cells there were by amplifying reference gene primers. Profiling relied on immunoSEQ multiplex PCR, and the TCRdb table lists in-frame clones only, not all of them. V and J calls and clone size are copied from that table; D and trimming were computed from the DNA. Of roughly 250,000 clones in the sample, about 90% were seen once. Categorization into cohorts depended on clinical history that participants reported. Contact with a PCR-confirmed or clinician-diagnosed COVID-19 case occurred within 2 weeks of entry. CDR1 is KGHDR, CDR2 SFDVKD, per germline. This CDR3 has 14 residues. Deletions cut 2 bases from V and 3 bases from J, with 9 bases between.

This TCR derives from a man in his forties or fifties who had been exposed to COVID-19. The chain employs TRBV24-1 and TRBJ1-2; tentatively, D is TRBD1 (6 bases). Sequenced: PBMCs or T cells enriched from blood (not recorded which). The CDR3, as DNA: TGTGCCACCAGTGATTCGACAGGCTACTATGGCTACACCTTC. Amino acids: CATSDSTGYYGYTF.